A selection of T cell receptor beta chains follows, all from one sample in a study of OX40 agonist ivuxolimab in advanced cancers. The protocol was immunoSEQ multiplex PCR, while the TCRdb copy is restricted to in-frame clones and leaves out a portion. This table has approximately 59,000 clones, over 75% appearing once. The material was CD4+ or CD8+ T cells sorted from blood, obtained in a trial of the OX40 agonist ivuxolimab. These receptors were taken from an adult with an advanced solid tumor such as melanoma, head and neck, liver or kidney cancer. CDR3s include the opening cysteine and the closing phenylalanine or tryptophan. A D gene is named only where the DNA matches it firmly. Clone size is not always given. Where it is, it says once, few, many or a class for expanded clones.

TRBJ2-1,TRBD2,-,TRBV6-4,TGTGCCAGCAGTGCCGTAGCGGGGGGGCCGGCCTACAATGAGCAGTTCTTC,CASSAVAGGPAYNEQFF
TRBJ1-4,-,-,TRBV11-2,TGTGCCAGCAGCTTATCCAACACGGCTAATGAAAAACTGTTTTTT,CASSLSNTANEKLFF
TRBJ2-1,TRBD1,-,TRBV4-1,TGCGCCAGCAGCCAGGGGAGGACAGGGTGGAACAATGAGCAGTTCTTC,CASSQGRTGWNNEQFF
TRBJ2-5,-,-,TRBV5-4,TGTGCCAGCAGCTTGGAAGGGGAAGAGACCCAGTACTTC,CASSLEGEETQYF
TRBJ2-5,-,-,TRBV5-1,TGCGCCAGCAGGAAGGGGAATAACCAAGAGACCCAGTACTTC,CASRKGNNQETQYF
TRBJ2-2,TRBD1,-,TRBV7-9,TGTGCCAGTGCGGGACAGGGGAACGGGGAGCTGTTTTTT,CASAGQGNGELFF
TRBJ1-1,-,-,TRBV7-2,TGTGCCAGCAGCTTAACAGGGTTCGGGACTGAAGCTTTCTTT,CASSLTGFGTEAFF
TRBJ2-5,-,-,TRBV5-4,TGTGCCACCCAACAGGGTGGGGGGTCAGAGACCCAGTACTTC,CATQQGGGSETQYF
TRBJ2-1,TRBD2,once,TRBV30,TGTGCCTGGAGTGGTATGACTAGCGGGGCGGGAAATGAGCAGTTCTTC,CAWSGMTSGAGNEQFF
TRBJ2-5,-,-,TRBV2,TGTGCCAGCCTCGGAGAGGGAGTTAAGGGGGAGACCCAGTACTTC,CASLGEGVKGETQYF
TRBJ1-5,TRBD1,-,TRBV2,TGTGCCAGCTGCCCGGACAGGGGGAATCAGCCCCAGCATTTT,CASCPDRGNQPQHF
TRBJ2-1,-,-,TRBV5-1,TGCGCCAGCAGCCGCTTAGAGGGTTTTGAGCAGTTCTTC,CASSRLEGFEQFF
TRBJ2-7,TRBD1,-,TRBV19,TGTGCCAGTAGCATAGAGGCCCAGGGGGCGAGTGAGCAGTACTTC,CASSIEAQGASEQYF
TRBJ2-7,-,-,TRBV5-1,TGCGCCAGCAGCTCCGGGACTTCTAGCTCCTACGAGCAGTACTTC,CASSSGTSSSYEQYF
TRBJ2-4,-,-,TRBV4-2,TGTGCCAGCAGCCGAGGACTTTCGGCCCAGGGGAAGGACATTCAGTACTTC,CASSRGLSAQGKDIQYF
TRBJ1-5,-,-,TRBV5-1,TGCGCCAGCAGCTTCTCACAGGGTGGGCAGCCCCAGCATTTT,CASSFSQGGQPQHF
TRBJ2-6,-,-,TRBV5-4,TGTGCCAGCAGCTTGAACAGGGGAGGCTCTGGGGCCAACGTCCTGACTTTC,CASSLNRGGSGANVLTF
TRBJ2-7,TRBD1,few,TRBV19,TGTGCCACTGAGGACAGGTCGGCCGAGCAGTACTTC,CATEDRSAEQYF
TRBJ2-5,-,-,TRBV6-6,TGTGCCAGCAGTTACTCGAGCTATCCAGAAGAGACCCAGTACTTC,CASSYSSYPEETQYF
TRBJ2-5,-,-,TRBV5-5,TGTGCCAGCAGCTTGGGTAACCAGGAGACCCAGTACTTC,CASSLGNQETQYF
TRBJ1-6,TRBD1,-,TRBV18,TGTGCCAGCTCACCAAAGGGACAGGGATTACACTTT,CASSPKGQGLHF
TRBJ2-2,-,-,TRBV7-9,TGTGCCAGCAGCTTAAGGCAGAACACCGGGGAGCTGTTTTTT,CASSLRQNTGELFF